This TCR beta chain comes out of a study of neoadjuvant anti-PD-1 for oral cavity cancer (dated by TCRdb to about 2021). At the level of the whole study: Patients mostly received three to four biweekly doses of nivolumab at 3 mg/kg before curative-intent surgical resection. Patients without progression received a fourth nivolumab dose around day 43 and underwent definitive surgical resection on days 50-56. Under RECIST 1.1, patients with complete response, partial response or stable disease were classed as responders, and patients with progression were classed as non-responders. A roughly 33% response rate was observed in the parent correlative cohort, in which eleven to twelve patients were included. What the study reported, not specific to this receptor: Higher pretreatment blood TCRbeta clonality and lower post-treatment tumor TCRbeta clonality were correlated with higher pretreatment blood Treg/Th17 ratios. Only a few patients per response group were included in the TCR analyses, and larger cohorts for validation were called for by the authors. After neoadjuvant nivolumab, significantly higher T cell clonality (Gini index) was found within PBMCs in non-responders than in responders.

Remarks on this clone: Which antigen it targets is not known. Base qualities are not at hand, and no much larger clone is one base apart.

The time point label, as the study defines it: before neoadjuvant nivolumab. The patients had newly diagnosed stage II-IVA oral cavity squamous cell carcinoma and had not received any prior systemic or radiation treatment. The cohort was made up of patients with locally advanced, HPV-negative oral cavity squamous cell carcinoma. No culture maintenance or expansion was done, as the peripheral blood mononuclear cells went straight to analysis. Samples were obtained from a longitudinal correlative study of a single-arm phase II trial of neoadjuvant nivolumab in oral cavity squamous cell carcinoma. Subject-matched pre- and post-treatment PBMCs and tumors from three responders and three non-responders were subjected to genomic DNA-based TCRbeta sequencing. Peripheral blood mononuclear cells were collected before nivolumab treatment and again after treatment, at the time of surgery. The Maxwell RSC DNA from Cells kit was used to isolate genomic DNA from PBMCs.

For deep sequencing, PBMC libraries mostly used around 470 ng of input genomic DNA, with six replicates for each sample. Following the manufacturer's instructions, the team built TCRbeta libraries using the immunoSEQ hsTCRbeta kit. The finished libraries were brought together in one pool at approximately 3 nM, which was then read using an Illumina NovaSeq 6000 S4 flow cell. From the authors' description of their analysis: The immunoSEQ Analyzer was used for raw data preprocessing and quality control. The analysis was limited to productive rearrangements, and each clonotype was defined by a unique CDR3 amino acid sequence. Repertoire clonality was estimated as the Gini-Simpson index, computed with the R package tcR. Student's t test was used to compare Gini indices, while Pearson correlation assessed associations with tumor size change. TCRdb's version of the immuneACCESS table is confined to in-frame rearrangements and falls short of the full clone set. An unresolved V gene accounts for under half of the shortfall where checked; the remainder is of unknown origin. The V and J calls and clone size come from that table; D and trimming were worked out from the DNA. The sample table holds about 62,000 clones, of which approximately 79% were seen once. Clones ranked in the top ten supply 2% to 3% of the sample.

The CDR3 goes from the cysteine to the phenylalanine over 16 residues. This entry keeps only the CDR3 DNA: 48 bases, framed from base 1. Reading the germline V gene gives CDR1 SGDLS and CDR2 YYNGEE. V lost 4 bases and J lost 0 bases, and the count of bases not matched to a germline gene is 3. This chain joins TRBV9 to TRBJ1-3, and TRBD1 matches 11 of the central bases. Sequenced material: PBMCs, taken before nivolumab (anti-PD-1) treatment. The clonotype originates from a person aged 35-80 years with oral cavity squamous cell carcinoma. The CDR3 protein is CASSTGQGVSGNTIYF. Here is the DNA: TGTGCCAGCAGCACGGGACAGGGGGTCTCTGGAAACACCATATATTTT.